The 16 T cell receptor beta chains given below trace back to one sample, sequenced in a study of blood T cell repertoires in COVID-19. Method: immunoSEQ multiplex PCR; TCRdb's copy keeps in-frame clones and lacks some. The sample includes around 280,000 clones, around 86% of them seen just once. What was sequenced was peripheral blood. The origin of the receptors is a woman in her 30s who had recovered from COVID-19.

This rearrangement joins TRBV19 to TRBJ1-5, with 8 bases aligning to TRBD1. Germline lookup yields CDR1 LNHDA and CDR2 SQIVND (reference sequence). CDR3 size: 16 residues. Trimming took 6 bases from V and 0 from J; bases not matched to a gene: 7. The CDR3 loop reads CASRLDRGFSNQPQHF. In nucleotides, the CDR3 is TGTGCCAGTAGGCTCGACAGGGGATTTAGCAATCAGCCCCAGCATTTT.

In DNA, the CDR3 is TGCGCCAGCAGTGCGGAGGGGGCAGTTATACGATCTGGAAACACCATATATTTT. Translation gives CASSAEGAVIRSGNTIYF. The rearrangement joins TRBV10-1 to TRBJ1-3; 7 bases are a match to TRBD1. J gave up 1 base and V 4 bases, and 13 bases lay outside the gene matches. CDR1 is WNHNN, CDR2 SYGVQD, per germline (reference sequence). The CDR3 has 18 residues.

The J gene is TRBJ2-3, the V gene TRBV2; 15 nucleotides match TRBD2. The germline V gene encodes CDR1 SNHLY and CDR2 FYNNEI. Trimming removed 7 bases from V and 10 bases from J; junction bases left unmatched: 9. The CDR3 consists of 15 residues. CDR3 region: CASTWGTSGGSAQYF. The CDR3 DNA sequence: TGTGCCAGCACCTGGGGGACTAGCGGGGGGAGCGCGCAGTATTTT.

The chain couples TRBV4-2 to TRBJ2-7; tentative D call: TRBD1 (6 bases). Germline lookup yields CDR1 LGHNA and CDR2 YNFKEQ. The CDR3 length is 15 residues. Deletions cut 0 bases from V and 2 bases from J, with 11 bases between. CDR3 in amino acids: CASSQEPGQTYEQYF. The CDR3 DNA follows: TGTGCCAGCAGCCAAGAACCGGGACAAACCTACGAGCAGTACTTC.

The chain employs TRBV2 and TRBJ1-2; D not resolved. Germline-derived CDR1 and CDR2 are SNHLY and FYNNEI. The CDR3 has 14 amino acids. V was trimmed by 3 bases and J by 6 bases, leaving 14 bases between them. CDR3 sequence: CASSDGKAYDGYTF. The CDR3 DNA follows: TGTGCCAGCAGTGACGGGAAGGCATACGATGGCTACACCTTC.

The CDR3 is CASSVGGLTYEQYF. The CDR3 DNA sequence: TGTGCCAGCAGCGTAGGCGGGCTAACCTACGAGCAGTACTTC. The rearrangement links TRBV9 to TRBJ2-7; a possible D gene is TRBD2 (5 bases). The germline V gene encodes CDR1 SGDLS and CDR2 YYNGEE. There are 14 residues in the CDR3. With 0 bases removed from V and 2 bases from J, the gap between germline ends came to 9 bases.

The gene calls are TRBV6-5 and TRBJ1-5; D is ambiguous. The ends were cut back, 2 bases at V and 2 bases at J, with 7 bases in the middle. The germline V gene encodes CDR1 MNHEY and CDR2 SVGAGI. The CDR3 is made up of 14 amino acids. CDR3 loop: CASSYGLGNQPQHF. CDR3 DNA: TGTGCCAGCAGTTACGGCCTTGGCAATCAGCCCCAGCATTTT.

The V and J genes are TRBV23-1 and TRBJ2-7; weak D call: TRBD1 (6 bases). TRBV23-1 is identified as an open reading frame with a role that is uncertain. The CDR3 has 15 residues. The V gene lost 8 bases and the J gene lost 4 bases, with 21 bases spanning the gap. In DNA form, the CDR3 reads TGCGCCAGCCGAGGACACGGGACACGGACTTACGAGCAGTACTTC. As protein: CASRGHGTRTYEQYF.

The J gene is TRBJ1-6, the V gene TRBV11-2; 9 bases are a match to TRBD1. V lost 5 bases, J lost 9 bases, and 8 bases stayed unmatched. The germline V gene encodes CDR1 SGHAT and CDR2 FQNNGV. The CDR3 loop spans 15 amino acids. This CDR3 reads CASSRGQGNPSPLHF. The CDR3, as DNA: TGTGCCAGCAGCAGGGGACAGGGAAATCCTTCACCCCTCCACTTT.

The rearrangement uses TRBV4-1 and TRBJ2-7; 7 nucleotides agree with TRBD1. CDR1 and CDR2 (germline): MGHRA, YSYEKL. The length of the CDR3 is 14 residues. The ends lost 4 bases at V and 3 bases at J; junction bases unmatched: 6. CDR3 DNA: TGCGCCAGCAGCCCTTGGACAGGCCACTACGAGCAGTACTTC. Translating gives CASSPWTGHYEQYF.

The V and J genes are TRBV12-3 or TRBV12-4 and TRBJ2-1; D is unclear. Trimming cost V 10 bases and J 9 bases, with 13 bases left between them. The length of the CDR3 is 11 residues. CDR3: CATAEGIEQFF. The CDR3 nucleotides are TGTGCCACGGCGGAAGGAATTGAGCAGTTCTTC.

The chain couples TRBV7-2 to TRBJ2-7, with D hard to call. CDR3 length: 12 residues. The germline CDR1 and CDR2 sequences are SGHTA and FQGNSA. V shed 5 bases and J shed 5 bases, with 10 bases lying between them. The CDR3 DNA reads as TGTGCCAGCAGCCCTAGAGGCGACGAGCAGTACTTC. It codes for CASSPRGDEQYF.

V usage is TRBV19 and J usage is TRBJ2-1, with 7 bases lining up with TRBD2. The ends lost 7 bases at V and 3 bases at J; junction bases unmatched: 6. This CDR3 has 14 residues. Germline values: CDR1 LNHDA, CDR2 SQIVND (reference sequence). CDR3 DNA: TGTGCCAGTACCCTAAGCGGGGACTACAATGAGCAGTTCTTC. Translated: CASTLSGDYNEQFF.

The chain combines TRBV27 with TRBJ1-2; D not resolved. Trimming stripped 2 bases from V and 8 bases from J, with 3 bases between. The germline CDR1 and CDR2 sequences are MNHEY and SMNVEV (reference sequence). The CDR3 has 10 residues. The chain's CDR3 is CASSLIGYTF. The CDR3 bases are TGTGCCAGCAGTTTAATAGGCTACACCTTC.

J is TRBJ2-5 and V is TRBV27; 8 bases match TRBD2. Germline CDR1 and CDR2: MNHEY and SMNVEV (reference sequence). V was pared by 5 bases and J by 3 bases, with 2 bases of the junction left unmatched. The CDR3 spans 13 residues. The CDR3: CASSPGLEETQYF. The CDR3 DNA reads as TGTGCCAGCAGTCCGGGACTAGAAGAGACCCAGTACTTC.

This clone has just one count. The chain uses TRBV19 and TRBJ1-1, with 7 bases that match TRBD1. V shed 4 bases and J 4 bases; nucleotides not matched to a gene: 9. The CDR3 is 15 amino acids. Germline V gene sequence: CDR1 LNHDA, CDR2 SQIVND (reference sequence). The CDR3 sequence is CASSTKQGPSTEAFF. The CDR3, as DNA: TGTGCCAGTAGTACAAAACAGGGGCCAAGCACTGAAGCTTTCTTT.